This TCR beta chain derives from a study of cytotoxic CD8 clonotypes in ibrutinib-treated CLL. Study conclusions and caveats: Progressing and sustained-remission patients had different sampling times.

V was cut by 3 bases and J by 0 bases, with 9 bases left in between. The CDR3 extends over 14 amino acids. Germline CDR1 and CDR2: MNHEY and SVGAGI. As regards this clone: The antigen is undetermined.

Clones were sequenced by immunoSEQ multiplex PCR, and TCRdb holds only the in-frame ones, with some missing. The sample has about 200,000 clones; about four fifths are singletons. The receptor comes from a human donor with chronic lymphocytic leukemia. The source material was PBMCs, sampled after 12 months of ibrutinib treatment. J is TRBJ2-7 and V is TRBV6-5; a weak D match, TRBD1 (5 bases). Here the CDR3 DNA reads TGTGCCAGCAGTTATATCGACAGCTCCTACGAGCAGTACTTC. This translates into CASSYIDSSYEQYF.